The entry that follows covers one T cell receptor (beta chain) sequence. The sample is drawn from a study of blood T cell repertoires in COVID-19. The CDR3 length is 14 residues. CDR1 and CDR2 from the germline V gene are MNHEY and SMNVEV (reference sequence). V was cut by 5 bases and J by 4 bases, with 12 bases left in between. TCRdb keeps only in-frame clones here, not all; method: immunoSEQ multiplex PCR. The sample shows 75,000 or so clones, 70% to 90% of them seen only once. V usage is TRBV27 and J usage is TRBJ2-1; tentative D call: TRBD1 (6 bases). The origin of this receptor is a man aged 65 to 85 with acute or convalescent COVID-19. Sequencing was performed on peripheral blood. The CDR3 loop reads CASSGPGEYNEQFF. The CDR3 nucleotides are TGTGCCAGCAGTGGCCCAGGGGAGTACAATGAGCAGTTCTTC.